Sequencing of this TCR beta chain was carried out in a study of blood T cells in healthy people across ages (dated by TCRdb to about 2015). Broadly, across the study: Template switching captured roughly one uniquely barcoded TCR beta cDNA molecule per two T cells in model experiments. Age-related changes in TCR beta repertoire diversity were measured in the study by deep sequencing normalized with unique cDNA molecular identifiers. Donors were grouped into four age groups: young (average 16 years), middle-aged (39), aged (around 60) and long-lived (less than 85). To avoid experimental bias, donors of different ages were spread randomly across the sequencing lanes. The study analyzed two additional independent replicas of 1 million unique cDNA reads from the same blood draw for two donors, one aged 18 to 30 and one aged 80 or older. What the work shows at the level of the full study, not this receptor alone: As age increased, observed TCR beta diversity per million T cells dropped in a roughly linear way, and a significant reduction was already evident by age 40. Bulk unsorted PBMC profiling prevented conclusive comparison of naive and antigen-experienced compartments. The CMV infection status of donors was not known, potentially confounding age-related changes in expanded clonotypes. Observed TCR beta diversity correlated strongly with the percentage of naive T cells measured by flow cytometry. Compared with the aged group, the long-lived group had more naive CD4+ T cells, fewer expanded clones and increased TCR diversity, suggesting age selection. Estimates of total diversity based on one million sequenced T cells were considered lower bounds and underestimates.

A word on this clonotype: The specificity of this receptor is unknown. No quality values exist for individual bases; no much larger clone is one base distant.

Systemically healthy Caucasian individuals from Russia, over 30 in total and aged roughly 6 to 95 years, were included as donors. Around 10 milliliters of peripheral blood were collected from each donor into EDTA-treated Vacutainer tubes. Ficoll-Paque density-gradient centrifugation was used to isolate PBMCs, with at least 7 million obtained per sample. Total RNA, at least 6 micrograms per sample, was extracted from PBMCs with Trizol reagent. The percentages of naive CD45RAhigh/CD27high T cells were determined by flow cytometry on a PBMC aliquot from every donor. Library construction relied on 5' RACE. Data came from an Illumina HiSeq 2500. A second roughly 6 to 11 cycle PCR used a sample-barcoded 5' primer and a J-beta primer mix. A template-switch 5' adaptor carrying 12 random nucleotides introduced a unique molecular identifier onto each TCR beta cDNA molecule. Each sample yielded at least 3 million CDR3-containing paired-end reads. First-strand cDNA synthesis was performed from all RNA using the Mint cDNA synthesis kit, with priming by a TRBC-specific oligonucleotide. After uracil-DNA glycosylase treatment, a first 18-cycle PCR used universal primers M1SS and BC2_uni_R on all cDNA. The study's processing was this. For normalization, 1 million high-quality reads were randomly selected from each sample, with every read carrying a distinct molecular identifier. Reads sharing molecular identifiers were discarded rather than binned into consensus sequences. MiTCR, run with a Q25 quality threshold and the strictest error-elimination algorithm, handled CDR3 identification, clonotype clustering and error correction. Lower-bound total TCR beta diversity was estimated with a nonparametric unseen species model using Euler transformation. The raw public reads went through TCRdb reprocessing: fastp at Q25, MiXCR clone calling, in-frame beta chains kept. Records with the same CDR3 protein are collapsed into one entry carrying the most frequent genes and DNA. In this record, the V and J calls reflect TCRdb's handling and not the investigators' own analysis. This sample has about 730,000 distinct CDR3 sequences in its table, and about 40% of those were observed once. The ten largest clones represent roughly 19% of the sample.

Sequenced: blood. The sequence came from a woman aged 55-69 years in good health.

The CDR3 region has the sequence CASSLATSGTYNEQYF. In nucleotide form, the sequence is TGTGCCAGCAGCTTAGCTACTAGCGGGACCTACAATGAGCAGTACTTC. The chain couples TRBV7-2 to TRBJ2-7; 10 central nucleotides agree with TRBD2. The CDR3 runs 16 amino acids, cysteine and phenylalanine included. The read is trimmed to its CDR3 DNA, 48 bases read in frame from base 1. The CDR1 and CDR2 encoded by the germline V gene are SGHTA and FQGNSA. V lost 0 bases and J lost 7 bases, and the count of bases not matched to a germline gene is 9.